This T cell receptor (beta chain) comes out of a study of identical twins. The CDR3 totals 13 residues. The J segment lost 6 bases and the V segment lost 3 bases, leaving 3 bases of the junction unmatched. The germline V gene has CDR1 SGHRS and CDR2 YFSETQ. As to this clonotype: Its antigen is unknown.

MiXCR was run by TCRdb on the 5' RACE reads, yielding one entry per CDR3 protein. The data show about 890,000 distinct CDR3 sequences, more than 9% seen once. Findings of the study overall: Out-of-frame alpha sequences shared by twins showed excess low generation probability. Weaker excess twin sharing was observed in beta out-of-frame sequences.

The same data also contributed to another study, on yellow fever vaccine responses in identical twins. Per that study: Twins reportedly mounted vaccine T cell responses that seemed partly convergent, partly personalized.

This rearrangement joins TRBV5-1 to TRBJ2-3, with TRBD1 identical over 8 bases. This receptor was obtained from a woman under 30 in good health. Specimen: PBMCs. The CDR3 spells CASSSGGKDTQYF. The CDR3 DNA follows: TGCGCCAGCAGCTCAGGGGGCAAGGATACGCAGTATTTT. Full variable domain (missing parts from reference TRBV5-1 and TRBJ2-3): KAGVTQTPRYLIKTRGQQVTLSCSPISGHRSVSWYQQTPGQGLQFLFEYFSETQRNKGNFPGRFSGRQFSNSRSEMNVSTLELGDSALYLCASSSGGKDTQYFGPGTRLTVL.